A selection of T cell receptor beta chains follows, all from one sample in a study of cytomegalovirus exposure and HLA in healthy donors. Here immunoSEQ multiplex PCR was the method, and the copy in TCRdb shows in-frame clones only, minus some. The sample comprises roughly 120,000 clones, around four fifths of which are singletons, and 5% to 8% rests with the top ten. What was sequenced was PBMCs. The source of these receptors is a young man in good health and CMV-seropositive. The CDR3 runs from the conserved cysteine through the conserved F or W. A D gene is named only where the DNA matches it firmly. Some rows mark clone size as missing; the rest say once, few, many or name a class of expanded clone.

>-|TRBV18|TRBD1|TRBJ2-6
CASSGQGDTNVLTF
TGTGCCAGCTCAGGCCAGGGGGACACCAACGTCCTGACTTTC
>-|TRBV7-6|-|TRBJ2-1
CASSLGGAGTAYNEQFF
TGTGCCAGCAGCTTAGGGGGGGCCGGGACAGCCTACAATGAGCAGTTCTTC
>-|TRBV28|-|TRBJ1-1
CASSFRNTEAFF
TGTGCCAGCAGTTTCCGGAACACTGAAGCTTTCTTT
>-|TRBV6-6|-|TRBJ2-2
CASSPNTGFAGELFF
TGTGCCAGCAGTCCTAACACAGGGTTTGCCGGGGAGCTGTTTTTT
>-|TRBV27|-|TRBJ1-1
CASSSKPGQNTEAFF
TGTGCCAGCAGTTCGAAGCCGGGACAGAACACTGAAGCTTTCTTT
>-|TRBV4-2|TRBD1|TRBJ2-4
CASSQQDRDKNIQYF
TGTGCCAGCAGCCAACAAGACAGGGACAAAAACATTCAGTACTTC
>-|TRBV19|-|TRBJ1-4
CASSIIGGAREKLFF
TGTGCCAGTAGTATAATCGGGGGGGCCCGTGAAAAACTGTTTTTT
>once|TRBV5-1|-|TRBJ1-2
CASSQDSLGGYTF
TGCGCCAGCAGCCAGGACAGTCTTGGTGGCTACACCTTC
>once|TRBV14|-|TRBJ2-7
CASSPMTAISSEQYF
TGTGCCAGCAGCCCGATGACAGCGATCTCCTCCGAGCAGTACTTC
>-|TRBV6-1|-|TRBJ2-7
CASSEVTGQYF
TGTGCCAGCAGTGAAGTAACGGGGCAGTACTTC
>once|TRBV11-1|TRBD2|TRBJ2-5
CASSPGLAEETQYF
TGTGCCAGCAGTCCGGGACTAGCGGAAGAGACCCAGTACTTC
>-|TRBV5-6|-|TRBJ2-7
CASSPGHGSYEQYF
TGTGCCAGCAGCCCCGGACACGGGTCCTACGAGCAGTACTTC
>-|TRBV18|TRBD1|TRBJ2-1
CASSPSRDLGQASEQFF
TGTGCCAGCTCACCTAGCCGTGATCTCGGACAGGCATCTGAGCAGTTCTTC
>-|TRBV7-2|TRBD2|TRBJ2-3
CASSFVRGNTDTQYF
TGTGCCAGCAGCTTCGTGCGGGGGAACACAGATACGCAGTATTTT